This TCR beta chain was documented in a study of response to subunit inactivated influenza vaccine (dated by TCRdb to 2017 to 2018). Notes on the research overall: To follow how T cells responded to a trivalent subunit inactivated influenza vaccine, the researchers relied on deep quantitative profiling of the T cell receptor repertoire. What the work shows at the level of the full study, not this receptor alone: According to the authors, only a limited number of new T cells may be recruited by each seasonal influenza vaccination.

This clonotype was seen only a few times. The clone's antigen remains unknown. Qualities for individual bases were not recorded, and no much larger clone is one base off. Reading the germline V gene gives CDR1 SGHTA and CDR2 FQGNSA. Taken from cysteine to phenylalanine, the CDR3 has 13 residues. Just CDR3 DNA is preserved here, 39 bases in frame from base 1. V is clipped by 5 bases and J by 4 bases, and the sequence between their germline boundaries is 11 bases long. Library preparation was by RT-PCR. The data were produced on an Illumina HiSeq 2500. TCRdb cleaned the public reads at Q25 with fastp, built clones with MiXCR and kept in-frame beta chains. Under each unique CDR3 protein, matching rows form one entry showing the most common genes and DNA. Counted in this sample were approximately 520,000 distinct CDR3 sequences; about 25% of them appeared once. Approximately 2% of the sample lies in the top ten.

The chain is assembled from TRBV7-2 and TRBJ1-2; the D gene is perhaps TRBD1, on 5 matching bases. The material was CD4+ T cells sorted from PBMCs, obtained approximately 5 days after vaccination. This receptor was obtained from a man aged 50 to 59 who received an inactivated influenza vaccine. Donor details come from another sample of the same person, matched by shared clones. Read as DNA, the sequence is TGTGCCAGCAGCACTCAGGGCATCTATGGCTACACCTTC. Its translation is CASSTQGIYGYTF.